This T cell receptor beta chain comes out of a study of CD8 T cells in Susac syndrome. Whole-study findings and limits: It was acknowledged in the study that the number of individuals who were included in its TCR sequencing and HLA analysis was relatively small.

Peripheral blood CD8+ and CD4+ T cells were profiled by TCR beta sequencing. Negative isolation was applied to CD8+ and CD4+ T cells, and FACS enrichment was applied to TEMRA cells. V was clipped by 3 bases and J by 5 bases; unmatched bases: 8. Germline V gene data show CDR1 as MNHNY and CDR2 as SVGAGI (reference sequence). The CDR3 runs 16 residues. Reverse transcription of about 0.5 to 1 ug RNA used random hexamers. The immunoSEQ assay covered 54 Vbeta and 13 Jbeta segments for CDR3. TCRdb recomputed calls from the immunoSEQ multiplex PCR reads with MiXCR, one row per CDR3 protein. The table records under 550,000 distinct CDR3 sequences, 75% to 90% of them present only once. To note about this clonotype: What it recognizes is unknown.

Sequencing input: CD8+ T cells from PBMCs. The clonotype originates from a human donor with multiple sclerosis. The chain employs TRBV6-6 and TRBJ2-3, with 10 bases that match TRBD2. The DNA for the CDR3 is TGTGCCAGCAGTTATCGAGCGGGAGGGCCCGGAGATACGCAGTATTTT. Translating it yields CASSYRAGGPGDTQYF.